The next 5 T cell receptor beta chains were all read from a single sample in a study of CD8+CD57+ T cells in acquired aplastic anemia. TCR beta VDJ and CDR3 profiling used genomic DNA as template. Each CDR3 protein is one row after TCRdb ran MiXCR on the reads. Of a few hundred thousand distinct CDR3 sequences listed, roughly 35% were seen once; the top ten hold about 1.1%. The specimen was sorted CD4+, CD8+, or CD8+CD57+ T cells (not recorded which) from PBMCs. The receptors stem from a human donor in good health, serving as a control.

This clonotype was picked up a small number of times. This chain links TRBV27 with TRBJ1-2; D might be TRBD1 (5 bases). CDR3 length: 13 residues. V was trimmed by 6 bases and J by 6 bases, leaving 14 bases between them. The germline gives CDR1 MNHEY, CDR2 SMNVEV (reference sequence). In DNA, the CDR3 is TGTGCCAGCAGGCCCGACAGAATGAATGGCTACACCTTC. Amino acid sequence: CASRPDRMNGYTF.

This clonotype was recorded many times. The chain is built from TRBV7-9 and TRBJ1-1, with TRBD1 as a possible D gene (5 bases). Germline assignment: CDR1 SEHNR and CDR2 FQNEAQ (reference sequence). This CDR3 is built from 13 residues. Trimming shortened V by 5 bases and J by 5 bases, and 12 bases separated the two germline ends. The CDR3 DNA sequence: TGTGCCAGCAGCATACATGGGGGAACTGAAGCTTTCTTT. Translated, it gives CASSIHGGTEAFF.

V and J are TRBV5-6 and TRBJ2-7, with 7 bases identical to TRBD1. CDR1 is SGHDT and CDR2 is YYEEEE in the germline V gene. CDR3 size: 13 residues. The junction had 8 bases not matched to a gene; V was cut back by 7 bases and J by 4 bases. CDR3 region: CASGFIQGYEQYV. The CDR3 nucleotides are TGTGCCAGCGGTTTTATACAGGGGTACGAGCAGTACGTC.

J is TRBJ1-3 and V is TRBV3-1; possible D gene TRBD1, 5 bases. The CDR3 consists of 16 residues. In germline, CDR1 is LGHDT, CDR2 YNNKEL (reference sequence). Trimming shortened V by 5 bases and J by 0 bases, and 14 bases separated the two germline ends. Here the CDR3 DNA reads TGTGCCAGCAGCTCGCCGGGACGGTTCTCTGGAAACACCATATATTTT. Its protein product is CASSSPGRFSGNTIYF. The full variable domain, completed using reference TRBV3-1 and TRBJ1-3, is DTAVSQTPKYLVTQMGNDKSIKCEQNLGHDTMYWYKQDSKKFLKIMFSYNNKELIINETVPNRFSPKSPDKAHLNLHINSLELGDSAVYFCASSSPGRFSGNTIYFGEGSWLTVV.

The chain is built from TRBV2 and TRBJ2-7; 7 nucleotides match TRBD1. Germline V gene lookup returns CDR1 SNHLY and CDR2 FYNNEI. The junction had 7 bases not matched to a gene; V was cut back by 7 bases and J by 1 base. CDR3 length equals 14 residues. CDR3 amino acids: CASKGQTGSYEQYF. CDR3 sequence (DNA): TGTGCCAGCAAGGGACAGACGGGGTCCTACGAGCAGTACTTC.